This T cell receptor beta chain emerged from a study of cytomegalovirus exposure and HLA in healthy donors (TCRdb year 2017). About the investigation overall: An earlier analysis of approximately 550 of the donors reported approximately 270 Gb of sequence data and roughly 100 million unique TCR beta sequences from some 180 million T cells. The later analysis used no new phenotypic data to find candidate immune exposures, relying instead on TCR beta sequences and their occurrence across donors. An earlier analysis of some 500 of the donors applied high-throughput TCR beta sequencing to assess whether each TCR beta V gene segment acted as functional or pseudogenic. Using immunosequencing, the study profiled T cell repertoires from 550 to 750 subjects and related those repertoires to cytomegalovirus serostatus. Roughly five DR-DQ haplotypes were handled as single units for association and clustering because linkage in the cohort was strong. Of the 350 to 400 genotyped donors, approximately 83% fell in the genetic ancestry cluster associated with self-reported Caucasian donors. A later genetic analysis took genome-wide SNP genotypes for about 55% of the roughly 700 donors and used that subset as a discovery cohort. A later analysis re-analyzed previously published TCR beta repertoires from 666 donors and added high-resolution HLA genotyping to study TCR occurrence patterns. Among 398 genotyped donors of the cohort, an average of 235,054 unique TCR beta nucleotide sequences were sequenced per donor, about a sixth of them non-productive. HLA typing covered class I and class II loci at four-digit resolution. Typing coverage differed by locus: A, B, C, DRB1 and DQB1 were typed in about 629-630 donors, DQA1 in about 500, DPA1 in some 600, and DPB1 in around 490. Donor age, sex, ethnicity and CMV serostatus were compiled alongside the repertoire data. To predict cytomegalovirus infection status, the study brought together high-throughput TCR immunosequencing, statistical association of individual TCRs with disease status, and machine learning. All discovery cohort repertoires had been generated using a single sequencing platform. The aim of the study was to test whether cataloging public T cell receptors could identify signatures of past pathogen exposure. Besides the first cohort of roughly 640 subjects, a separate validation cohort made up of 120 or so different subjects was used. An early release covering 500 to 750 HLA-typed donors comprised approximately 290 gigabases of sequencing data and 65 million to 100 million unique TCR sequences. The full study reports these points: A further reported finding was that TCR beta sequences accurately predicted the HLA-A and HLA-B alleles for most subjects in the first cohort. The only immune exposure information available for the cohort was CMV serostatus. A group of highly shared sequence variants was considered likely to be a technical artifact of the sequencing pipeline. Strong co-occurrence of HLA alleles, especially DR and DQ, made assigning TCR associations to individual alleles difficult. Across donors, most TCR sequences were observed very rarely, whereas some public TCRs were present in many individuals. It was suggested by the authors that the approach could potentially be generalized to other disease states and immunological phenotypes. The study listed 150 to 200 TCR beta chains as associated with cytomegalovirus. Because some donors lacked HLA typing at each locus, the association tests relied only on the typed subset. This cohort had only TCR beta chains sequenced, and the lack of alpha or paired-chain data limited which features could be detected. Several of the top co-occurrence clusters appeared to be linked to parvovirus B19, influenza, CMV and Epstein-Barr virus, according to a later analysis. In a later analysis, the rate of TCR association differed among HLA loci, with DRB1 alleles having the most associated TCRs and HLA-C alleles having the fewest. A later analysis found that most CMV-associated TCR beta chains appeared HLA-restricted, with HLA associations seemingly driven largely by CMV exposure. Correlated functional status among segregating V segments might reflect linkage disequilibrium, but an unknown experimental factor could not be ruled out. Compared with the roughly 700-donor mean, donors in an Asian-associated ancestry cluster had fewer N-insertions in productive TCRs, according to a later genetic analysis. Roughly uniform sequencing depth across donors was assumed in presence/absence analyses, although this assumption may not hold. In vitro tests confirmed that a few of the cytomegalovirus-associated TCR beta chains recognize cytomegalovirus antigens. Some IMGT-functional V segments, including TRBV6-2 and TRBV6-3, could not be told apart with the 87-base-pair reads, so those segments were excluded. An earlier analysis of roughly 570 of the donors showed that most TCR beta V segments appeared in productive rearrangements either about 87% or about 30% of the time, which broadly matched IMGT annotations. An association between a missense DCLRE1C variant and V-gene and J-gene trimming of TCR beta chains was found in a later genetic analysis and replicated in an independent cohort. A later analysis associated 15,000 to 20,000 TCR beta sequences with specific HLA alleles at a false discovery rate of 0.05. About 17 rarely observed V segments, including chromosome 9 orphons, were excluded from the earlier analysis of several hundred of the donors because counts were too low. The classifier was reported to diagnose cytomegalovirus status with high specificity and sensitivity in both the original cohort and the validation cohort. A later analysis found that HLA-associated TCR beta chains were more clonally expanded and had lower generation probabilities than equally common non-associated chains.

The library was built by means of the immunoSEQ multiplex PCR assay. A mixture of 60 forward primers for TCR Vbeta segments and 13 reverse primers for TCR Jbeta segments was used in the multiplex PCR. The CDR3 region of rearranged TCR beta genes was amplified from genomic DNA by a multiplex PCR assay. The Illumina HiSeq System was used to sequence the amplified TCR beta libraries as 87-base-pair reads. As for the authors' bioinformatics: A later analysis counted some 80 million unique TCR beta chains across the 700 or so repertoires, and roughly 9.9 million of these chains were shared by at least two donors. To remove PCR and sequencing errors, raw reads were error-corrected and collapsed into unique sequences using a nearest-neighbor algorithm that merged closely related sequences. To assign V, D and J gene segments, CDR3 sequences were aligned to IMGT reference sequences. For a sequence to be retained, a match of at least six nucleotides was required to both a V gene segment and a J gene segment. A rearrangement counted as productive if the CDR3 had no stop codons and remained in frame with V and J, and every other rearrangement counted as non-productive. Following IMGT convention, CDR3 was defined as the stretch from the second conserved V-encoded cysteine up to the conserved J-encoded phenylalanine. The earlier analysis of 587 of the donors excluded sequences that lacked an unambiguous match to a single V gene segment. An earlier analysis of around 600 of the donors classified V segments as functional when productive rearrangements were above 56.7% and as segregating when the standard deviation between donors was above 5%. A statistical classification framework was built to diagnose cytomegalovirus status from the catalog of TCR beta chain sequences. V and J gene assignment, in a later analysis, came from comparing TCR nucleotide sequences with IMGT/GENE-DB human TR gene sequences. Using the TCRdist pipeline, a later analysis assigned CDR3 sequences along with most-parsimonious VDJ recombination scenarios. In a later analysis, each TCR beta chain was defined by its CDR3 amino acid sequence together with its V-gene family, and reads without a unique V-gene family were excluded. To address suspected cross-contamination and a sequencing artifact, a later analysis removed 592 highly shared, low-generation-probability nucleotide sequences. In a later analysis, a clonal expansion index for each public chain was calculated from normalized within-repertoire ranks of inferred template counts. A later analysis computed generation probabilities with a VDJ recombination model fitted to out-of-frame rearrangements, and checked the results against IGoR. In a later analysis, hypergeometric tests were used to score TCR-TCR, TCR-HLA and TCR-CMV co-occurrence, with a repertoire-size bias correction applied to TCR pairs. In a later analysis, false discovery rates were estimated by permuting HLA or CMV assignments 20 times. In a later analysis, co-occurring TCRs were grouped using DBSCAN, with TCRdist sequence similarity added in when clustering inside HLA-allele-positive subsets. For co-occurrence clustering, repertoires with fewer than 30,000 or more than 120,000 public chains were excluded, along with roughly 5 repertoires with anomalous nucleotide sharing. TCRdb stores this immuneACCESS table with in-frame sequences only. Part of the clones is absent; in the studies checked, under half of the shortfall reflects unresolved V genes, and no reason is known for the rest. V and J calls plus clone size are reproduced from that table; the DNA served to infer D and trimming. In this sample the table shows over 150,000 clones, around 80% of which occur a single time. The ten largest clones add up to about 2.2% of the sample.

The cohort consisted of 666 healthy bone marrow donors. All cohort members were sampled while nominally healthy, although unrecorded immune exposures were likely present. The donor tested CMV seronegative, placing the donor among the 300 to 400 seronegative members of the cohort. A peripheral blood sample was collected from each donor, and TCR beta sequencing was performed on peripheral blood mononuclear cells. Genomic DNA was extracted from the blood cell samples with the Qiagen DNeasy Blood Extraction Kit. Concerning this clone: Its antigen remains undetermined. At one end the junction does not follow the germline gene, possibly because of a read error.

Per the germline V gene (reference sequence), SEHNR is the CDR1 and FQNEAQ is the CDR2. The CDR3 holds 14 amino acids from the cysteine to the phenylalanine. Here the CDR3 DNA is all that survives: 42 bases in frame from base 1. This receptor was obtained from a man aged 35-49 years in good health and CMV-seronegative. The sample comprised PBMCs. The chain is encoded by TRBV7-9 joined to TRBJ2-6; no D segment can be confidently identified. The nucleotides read TGTTCCAGCAGCCGAGTTATTGGGGCCAACGTCCTGACTTTC. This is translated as CSSSRVIGANVLTF.